This T cell receptor (beta chain) was retrieved from a study of T cell changes during pregnancy in multiple sclerosis. Only in-frame clones appear in the TCRdb table, and some are missing; sequencing was by immunoSEQ multiplex PCR. The table lists fewer than 65,000 clones, approximately 91% of them singletons. This CDR3 region has 12 residues. Trimming removed 8 bases from V and 3 bases from J, with 7 bases in between. Looked up from germline, CDR1 is LNHNV and CDR2 is YYDKDF (reference sequence). The rearrangement uses TRBV15 and TRBJ2-2; no definite D call. Specimen: CD4+ T cells from peripheral blood mononuclear cells, collected in the first trimester of pregnancy. The receptor was derived from a female donor with multiple sclerosis, enrolled in a pregnancy study. This chain's CDR3 is CATRRYTGELFF. CDR3 in DNA: TGTGCCACCCGTCGGTACACCGGGGAGCTGTTTTTT.